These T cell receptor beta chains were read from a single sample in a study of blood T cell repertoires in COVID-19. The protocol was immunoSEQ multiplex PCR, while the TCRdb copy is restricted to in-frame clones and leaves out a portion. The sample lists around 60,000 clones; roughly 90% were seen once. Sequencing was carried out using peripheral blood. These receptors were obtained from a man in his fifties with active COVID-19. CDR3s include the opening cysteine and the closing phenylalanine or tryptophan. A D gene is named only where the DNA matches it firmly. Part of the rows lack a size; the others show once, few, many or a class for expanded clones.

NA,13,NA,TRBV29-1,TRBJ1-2,CSVQSYSLDGYTF,TGCAGCGTTCAAAGTTACAGCCTGGATGGCTACACCTTC
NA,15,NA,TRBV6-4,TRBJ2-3,CASSERAPEGDTQYF,TGTGCCAGCAGTGAGCGGGCCCCGGAGGGGGATACGCAGTATTTT
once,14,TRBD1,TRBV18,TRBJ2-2,CASSPQGYTGELFF,TGTGCCAGCTCCCCACAGGGGTACACCGGGGAGCTGTTTTTT
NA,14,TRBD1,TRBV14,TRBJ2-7,CASSFGTGAYEQYF,TGTGCCAGCAGCTTTGGGACAGGGGCGTACGAGCAGTACTTC
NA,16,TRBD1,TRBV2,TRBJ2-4,CASGGDRGLAKNIQYF,TGTGCCAGCGGAGGGGACAGGGGGTTAGCCAAAAACATTCAGTACTTC
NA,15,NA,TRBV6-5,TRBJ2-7,CASSPDRRRIYEQYF,TGTGCCAGCAGTCCTGACCGTAGGAGGATATACGAGCAGTACTTC
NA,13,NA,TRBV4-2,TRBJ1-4,CASSHLLGIPRIF,TGTGCCAGCAGCCACCTCCTAGGAATTCCCCGTATTTTT
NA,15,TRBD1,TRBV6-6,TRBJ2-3,CASSFGRGRTDTQYF,TGTGCCAGCAGTTTCGGCAGGGGGCGCACAGATACGCAGTATTTT
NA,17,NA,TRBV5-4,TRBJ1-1,CASSSSLNPGLPDEAFF,TGTGCCAGCAGCTCGTCCCTCAATCCAGGGCTCCCAGATGAAGCTTTCTTT
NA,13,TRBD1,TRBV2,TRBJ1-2,CASSGRDRERYTF,TGTGCCAGCAGTGGCCGGGACAGGGAGCGCTACACCTTC
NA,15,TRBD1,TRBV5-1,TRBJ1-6,CASSLGQVANSPLHF,TGCGCCAGCAGCCTCGGACAGGTAGCTAATTCACCCCTCCACTTT
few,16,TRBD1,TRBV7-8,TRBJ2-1,CASIPAGTGAYNEQFF,TGTGCCAGCATCCCCGCCGGGACAGGGGCCTACAATGAGCAGTTCTTC
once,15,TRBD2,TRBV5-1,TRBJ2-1,CASSSLAGARDEQFF,TGCGCCAGCAGCTCTCTAGCGGGGGCGCGAGATGAGCAGTTCTTC
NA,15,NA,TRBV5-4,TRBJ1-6,CASSLEGRKSSPLHF,TGTGCCAGCAGCTTGGAAGGCAGGAAGAGTTCACCCCTCCACTTT
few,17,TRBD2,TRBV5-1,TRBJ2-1,CASSPGLAGGFYNEQFF,TGCGCCAGCAGCCCCGGACTAGCGGGGGGTTTCTACAATGAGCAGTTCTTC
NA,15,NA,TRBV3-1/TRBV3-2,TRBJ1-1,CASSQDSLGGTEAFF,TGTGCCAGCAGCCAAGATAGTCTGGGGGGCACTGAAGCTTTCTTT
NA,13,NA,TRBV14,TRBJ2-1,CASSYGSYNEQFF,TGTGCCAGCAGCTACGGGAGTTACAATGAGCAGTTCTTC
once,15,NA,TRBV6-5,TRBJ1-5,CASSYSREGNQPQHF,TGTGCCAGCAGTTACTCGAGGGAGGGCAATCAGCCCCAGCATTTT
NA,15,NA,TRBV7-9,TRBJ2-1,CASSATGNSYNEQFF,TGTGCCAGCAGCGCCACAGGGAATTCCTACAATGAGCAGTTCTTC
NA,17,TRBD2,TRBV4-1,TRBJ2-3,CASSSTPLAGGPDTQYF,TGCGCCAGCAGCTCAACCCCTCTAGCGGGGGGGCCAGATACGCAGTATTTT
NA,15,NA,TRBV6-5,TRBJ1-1,CASGRGGGHGTEAFF,TGTGCCAGCGGACGCGGGGGGGGGCATGGCACTGAAGCTTTCTTT
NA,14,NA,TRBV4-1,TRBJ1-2,CASSQVGTGRGYTF,TGCGCCAGCAGCCAAGTGGGGACTGGACGGGGCTACACCTTC
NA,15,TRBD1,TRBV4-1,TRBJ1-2,CASSHSTGGIYGYTF,TGCGCCAGCAGCCATTCCACAGGGGGAATATATGGCTACACCTTC
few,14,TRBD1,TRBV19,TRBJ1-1,CASTQLGGVTEAFF,TGTGCCAGTACTCAATTAGGGGGCGTCACTGAAGCTTTCTTT
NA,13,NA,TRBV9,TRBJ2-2,CATRWQDTGELFF,TGTGCCACCCGGTGGCAGGACACCGGGGAGCTGTTTTTT
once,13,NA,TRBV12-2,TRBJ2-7,CASRHRTFYEQYF,TGTGCAAGTCGCCACAGGACCTTCTACGAGCAGTACTTC
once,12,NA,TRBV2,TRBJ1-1,CASISGNTEAFF,TGTGCCAGCATATCCGGGAACACTGAAGCTTTCTTT
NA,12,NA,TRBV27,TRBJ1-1,CASSGQNTEAFF,TGTGCCAGCAGTGGACAGAACACTGAAGCTTTCTTT